This T cell receptor beta chain appears in the sequencing data of a study of T-cell reconstitution after alpha-beta-depleted transplantation in children. Notes on the study in general: Reportedly, alpha-beta T cells present about two months post-transplant originated from several hundred expanded clones of graft origin. Recipient T cells and thymic progenitors that survived were the source of the high TCRbeta diversity seen at day 60 in some patients. Fresh T-cell production supplied most of the T-cell counts and diversity seen one year after transplant.

This CDR3 is 16 amino acids long. Between the trimmed V and J ends, which lost 0 bases and 0 bases, there was a span of 12 bases. Germline V gene lookup returns CDR1 SGHVS and CDR2 FNYEAQ. This clonotype has a handful of counts. Its specificity is unknown. Molecular barcoding with unique molecular identifiers was used for the TCRbeta library. MiXCR was run by TCRdb on the PCR reads, yielding one entry per CDR3 protein. The sample includes about 90,000 distinct CDR3 sequences, 15% to 17% of them seen just once. The receptor was derived from a male patient between 2 and 10 years old who had a stem cell transplant for acute lymphoblastic leukemia, so the T cells may come from the graft donor. The material was PBMCs, mostly from graft donor cells, obtained 180 days after TCRalphabeta/CD19-depleted stem cell transplant. This chain joins TRBV7-6 and TRBJ2-7; D may be TRBD2 (5 bases). The CDR3 protein is CASSLAPGVPSYEQYF. CDR3 in DNA: TGTGCCAGCAGCTTAGCTCCCGGGGTTCCCTCCTACGAGCAGTACTTC.